A selection of T cell receptor beta chains follows, all from one sample in a study of T cell repertoires in cytomegalovirus infection. Using its own MiXCR run on the reads, TCRdb lists one record per CDR3 protein. The data contain fewer than 950,000 distinct CDR3 sequences, 32% of them singletons. The antigens these receptors bind are not known. The starting material was cultured CD8+ T cells from PBMCs, obtained from culture after CMV antigen stimulation. The receptors here all came from a human donor in good health (CMV status not recorded). Some clones in this sample may be carry-over from other donors' samples. CDR3s include the opening cysteine and the closing phenylalanine or tryptophan. A D gene is named only where the DNA matches it firmly. The size entry is marked missing in some rows and otherwise reads once, few, many or a size class.

j_call d_call clone_size v_call cdr3_length cdr3_aa cdr3_nt
TRBJ1-2 TRBD1 - TRBV20-1 14 CSAPGQGARYGYTF TGCAGTGCTCCGGGACAGGGGGCACGCTATGGCTACACCTTC
TRBJ2-7 TRBD2 - TRBV12-3/TRBV12-4 18 CASSFSLAGQNAYVEQYF TGTGCCAGCAGTTTTTCCCTAGCGGGGCAAAATGCCTACGTCGAGCAGTACTTC
TRBJ2-5 - - TRBV29-1 14 CSVGSGQAQETQYF TGCAGCGTCGGAAGCGGGCAGGCCCAAGAGACCCAGTACTTC
TRBJ2-2 - - TRBV4-3 17 CASSPETQAGNTGELFF TGCGCCAGCAGCCCAGAAACGCAGGCAGGGAACACCGGGGAGCTGTTTTTT
TRBJ1-1 TRBD1 many TRBV6-1 14 CASSDGQGNTEAFF TGTGCCAGCAGCGACGGACAGGGGAACACTGAAGCTTTCTTT
TRBJ2-2 - - TRBV7-9 15 CASSLEGLSTGELFF TGTGCCAGCAGCTTAGAAGGGCTTTCCACCGGGGAGCTGTTTTTT
TRBJ1-4 TRBD1 - TRBV2 16 CASSTDHRGPAEKLFF TGTGCCAGCAGTACCGACCACAGGGGACCTGCCGAAAAACTGTTTTTT
TRBJ2-2 - - TRBV12-3/TRBV12-4 14 CASTDTTNTGELFF TGTGCCAGCACGGACACTACGAACACCGGGGAGCTGTTTTTT
TRBJ2-7 - - TRBV19 13 CATSKLSSYEQYF TGTGCCACTTCGAAGTTGAGCTCCTACGAGCAGTACTTC
TRBJ1-2 - - TRBV10-2 15 CASSPFAGTTYGYTF TGCGCCAGCAGTCCGTTTGCTGGGACAACCTATGGCTACACCTTC
TRBJ2-1 - - TRBV19 13 CASSNGGLNEQFF TGTGCCAGTAGTAACGGGGGTTTGAATGAGCAGTTCTTC
TRBJ2-3 - - TRBV27 16 CASSPFPDSPLGTQYF TGTGCCAGCAGTCCTTTCCCGGACAGTCCCTTGGGTACGCAGTATTTT
TRBJ2-3 - - TRBV7-3 12 CTSRSQENTQYF TGTACCAGCAGGTCGCAGGAGAATACGCAGTATTTT
TRBJ2-3 - - TRBV7-9 15 CASSLVGRYTDTQYF TGTGCCAGCAGCTTAGTAGGAAGATACACAGATACGCAGTATTTT
TRBJ2-1 TRBD2 few TRBV12-3/TRBV12-4 16 CASSPRLAGVNNEQFF TGTGCCAGCAGTCCTAGACTAGCGGGGGTGAACAATGAGCAGTTCTTC
TRBJ1-2 - once TRBV5-8 13 CASGARTNYGYTF TGTGCCAGCGGAGCTCGAACTAACTATGGCTACACCTTC
TRBJ2-3 TRBD2 - TRBV2 15 CASSDSGGITDTQYF TGTGCCAGCAGTGACAGCGGGGGGATCACAGATACGCAGTATTTT
TRBJ2-7 - - TRBV11-3 13 CASSLRRSGVQYF TGTGCCAGCAGCTTAAGGCGGAGTGGAGTGCAGTACTTC
TRBJ2-2 TRBD1 - TRBV6-5 17 CTSSYSSGTGDTGELFF TGTACCAGCAGTTACTCGAGCGGGACAGGGGACACCGGGGAGCTGTTTTTT
TRBJ2-2 TRBD2 - TRBV29-1 14 CSAPGTSDTGELFF TGCAGCGCACCCGGGACTAGCGACACCGGGGAGCTGTTTTTT
TRBJ2-4 - - TRBV20-1 13 CSAYGGSKNIQYF TGCAGTGCCTATGGGGGGTCCAAAAACATTCAGTACTTC
TRBJ2-3 - - TRBV12-3/TRBV12-4 15 CASSFLKASTDTQYF TGTGCCAGCAGTTTTCTGAAAGCTAGCACAGATACGCAGTATTTT
TRBJ2-5 - few TRBV7-3 15 CASSSLGSLGETQYF TGTGCCAGCAGCTCGCTAGGGAGTCTAGGAGAGACCCAGTACTTC
TRBJ1-1 - - TRBV12-5 13 CASGLSVNTEAFF TGTGCTAGTGGTTTGAGTGTGAACACTGAAGCTTTCTTT
TRBJ1-1 - - TRBV27 14 CASQTERGATEAFF TGTGCCAGTCAAACAGAAAGGGGAGCCACTGAAGCTTTCTTT
TRBJ1-2 - - TRBV6-6 14 CASSYGAGAYGYTF TGTGCCAGCAGTTACGGGGCGGGGGCCTATGGCTACACCTTC
TRBJ2-3 TRBD2 - TRBV24-1 18 CATSGLTGAGGPPDTQYF TGTGCCACCAGTGGGCTAACCGGAGCGGGGGGGCCCCCAGATACGCAGTATTTT
TRBJ2-1 TRBD2 few TRBV7-9 16 CASSPQRGLSYNEQFF TGTGCCAGCAGCCCTCAGCGGGGGCTCTCCTACAATGAGCAGTTCTTC
TRBJ2-1 - few TRBV6-1 13 CASSPDIYNEQFF TGTGCCAGCAGTCCAGACATCTACAATGAGCAGTTCTTC
TRBJ2-1 - few TRBV18 16 CASSPGDKSSYNEQFF TGTGCCAGCTCACCGGGGGACAAGAGCTCCTACAATGAGCAGTTCTTC
TRBJ1-1 - - TRBV12-3/TRBV12-4 15 CASSVAGRANTEAFF TGTGCCAGCAGTGTCGCGGGCAGGGCTAACACTGAAGCTTTCTTT
TRBJ2-1 - - TRBV15 15 CATSRDRRQDNEQFF TGTGCCACCAGCAGAGATCGGAGACAGGACAATGAGCAGTTCTTC
TRBJ2-1 TRBD2 many TRBV7-8 14 CASSPGGGNNEQFF TGTGCCAGCAGCCCCGGGGGGGGAAACAATGAGCAGTTCTTC
TRBJ1-5 TRBD1 - TRBV6-6 14 CASSPDRGLQPQHF TGTGCCAGCAGTCCCGACAGGGGGCTTCAGCCCCAGCATTTT
TRBJ2-1 TRBD1 - TRBV7-9 13 CASSPPGQLEQFF TGTGCCAGCAGCCCTCCGGGACAGCTTGAGCAGTTCTTC
TRBJ2-5 - - TRBV7-9 13 CASSPGTERTQYF TGTGCCAGCAGCCCCGGGACTGAGAGGACCCAGTACTTC
TRBJ1-5 - many TRBV6-1 14 CASSERWDNQPQHF TGTGCCAGCAGTGAACGATGGGACAATCAGCCCCAGCATTTT